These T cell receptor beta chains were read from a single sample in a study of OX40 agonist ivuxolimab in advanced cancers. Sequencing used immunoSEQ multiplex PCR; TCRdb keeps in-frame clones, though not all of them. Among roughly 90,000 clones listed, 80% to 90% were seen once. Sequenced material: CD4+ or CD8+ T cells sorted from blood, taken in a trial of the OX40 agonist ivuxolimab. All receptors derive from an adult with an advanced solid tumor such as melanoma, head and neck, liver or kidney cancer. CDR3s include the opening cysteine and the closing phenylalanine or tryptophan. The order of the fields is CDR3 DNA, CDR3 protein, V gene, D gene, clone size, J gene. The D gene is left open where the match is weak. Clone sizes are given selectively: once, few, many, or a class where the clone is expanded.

TGCGCCAGCAGAGATACAGGGGGAGTGTCGGAGACCCAGTACTTC CASRDTGGVSETQYF TRBV5-1 TRBD1 NA TRBJ2-5
TGTGCCAGCTCACAGGACAGGGCCAACAATGAGCAGTTCTTC CASSQDRANNEQFF TRBV18 TRBD1 NA TRBJ2-1
TGTGCCAGCTCACCACGCAAGGGGGTCGAGACCCAGTACTTC CASSPRKGVETQYF TRBV18 NA NA TRBJ2-5
TGCGCCAGCAGCTTCATGACAGGGGGCGAAGATACGCAGTATTTT CASSFMTGGEDTQYF TRBV5-1 TRBD1 NA TRBJ2-3
TGTGCCAGCAGTTGGGGACAGGCGAACACTGAAGCTTTCTTT CASSWGQANTEAFF TRBV27 TRBD1 NA TRBJ1-1
TGTGCCAGCAGCTTCGTAGCGGGGGGTTCCAATGAGCAGTTCTTC CASSFVAGGSNEQFF TRBV5-4 TRBD2 NA TRBJ2-1
TGTGCCAGCAGCTTGGACCACGGTATGAGGGAAGCTTTCTTT CASSLDHGMREAFF TRBV5-8 NA NA TRBJ1-1
TGTGCCAGCAGAATGGGACAGGGAGCCGCTTTCTTT CASRMGQGAAFF TRBV6-5 TRBD1 NA TRBJ1-1
TGTGCCAGCAGCAACCCTGGAGGCTCTGGGAACATTCAGTACTTC CASSNPGGSGNIQYF TRBV7-8 NA NA TRBJ2-4
TGCGCCAGCAGCCAAGATCCTACAGGGAAAAATGAGCAGTTCTTC CASSQDPTGKNEQFF TRBV4-1 NA NA TRBJ2-1
TGTGCCTGGAGCGCCACCGTTTGGGGCCCCAACCGGGGTGAGCAGTTCTTC CAWSATVWGPNRGEQFF TRBV30 NA once TRBJ2-1
TGTGCCAGCAGCCTGGACAGGGGCAGTTCACCCCTCCACTTT CASSLDRGSSPLHF TRBV11-2 TRBD1 NA TRBJ1-6
TGTGCCAGCAGCTTTAGAAATGAGTATGGCTACACCTTC CASSFRNEYGYTF TRBV7-2 NA NA TRBJ1-2
TGCAGCGCCCCCCATGGGACAGGGACAGATACGCAGTATTTT CSAPHGTGTDTQYF TRBV29-1 TRBD1 NA TRBJ2-3
TGTGCCAGTAGGCCCGCGCAGTTCAATGAGCAGTTCTTC CASRPAQFNEQFF TRBV19 NA few TRBJ2-1
TGTGCCAGCTCACGGCGTTCGGAGGCTGAAGCTTTCTTT CASSRRSEAEAFF TRBV18 NA few TRBJ1-1
TGTGCCAGCAGCTCCCGGGGGGCAACTAATGAAAAACTGTTTTTT CASSSRGATNEKLFF TRBV7-2 NA NA TRBJ1-4
TGTGCCAGCAGCTTAGTATCTGGGGCCAACGTCCTGACTTTC CASSLVSGANVLTF TRBV7-9 NA NA TRBJ2-6
TGCGCCAGCAGCCAAGAAGGAGACAGGGGGTCTCCTAGTCAGCCCCAGCATTTT CASSQEGDRGSPSQPQHF TRBV4-1 TRBD1 NA TRBJ1-5
TGTGCCAGCAGCAATTCGGTTGGGGGGAGATCTAACTATGGCTACACCTTC CASSNSVGGRSNYGYTF TRBV21-1 NA NA TRBJ1-2
TGTGCCAGCAGTGAGTTCGGGATTTCCGGGGAGCTGTTTTTT CASSEFGISGELFF TRBV2 NA NA TRBJ2-2
TGTGCCAGCAGAAGGACTAGCGGTAGCTACGAGCAGTACTTC CASRRTSGSYEQYF TRBV6-1 TRBD2 NA TRBJ2-7
TGTGCCAGCAGCTTAGACGGACAGGGATACAATGAGCAGTTCTTC CASSLDGQGYNEQFF TRBV11-2 TRBD1 NA TRBJ2-1
TGTGCAAGTCGCTTAAAACGGACAGGGTACGGCTACACCTTC CASRLKRTGYGYTF TRBV12-2 NA NA TRBJ1-2
TGTGCTAGCAGCTTAGCGGGGGAACACAATGAGCAGTTCTTC CASSLAGEHNEQFF TRBV7-7 TRBD2 NA TRBJ2-1
TGCGCCAGCAGCCAAGATGGCGCGTTTGGAGAGACCCAGTACTTC CASSQDGAFGETQYF TRBV4-1 NA NA TRBJ2-5
TGTGCCAGCAGTTTAAGCCGACTGGGGTATGAGCCCCAGCATTTT CASSLSRLGYEPQHF TRBV27 NA NA TRBJ1-5
TGTGCCAGCAGCTTGAACCAGGGGTCCTACGAGCAGTACTTC CASSLNQGSYEQYF TRBV5-4 NA once TRBJ2-7
TGTGCCAGCAGCTCAGGGGGCCAGGAGACCCAGTACTTC CASSSGGQETQYF TRBV7-2 TRBD1 NA TRBJ2-5
TGTGCCACATCGACAGAAAATGAAAAACTGTTTTTT CATSTENEKLFF TRBV10-3 NA once TRBJ1-4
TGTGCCAGCAGCTTGCCGGGACAGGGCGCCTACGAGCAGTACTTC CASSLPGQGAYEQYF TRBV7-2 TRBD1 NA TRBJ2-7
TGTGCCAGCAGTGATTGGGGCGCGAGGCAGTACTTC CASSDWGARQYF TRBV2 NA NA TRBJ2-7
TGTGCCACCAGCAGGAGTTATAGCAATCAGCCCCAGCATTTT CATSRSYSNQPQHF TRBV15 NA few TRBJ1-5
TGTGCCAGCTCACCACCGGGGGGTCCTAGCTCTGGGGCCAACGTCCTGACTTTC CASSPPGGPSSGANVLTF TRBV18 NA NA TRBJ2-6
TGTGCCAGCAGCCAAAAAAGGAAGACTGAAGCTTTCTTT CASSQKRKTEAFF TRBV14 NA NA TRBJ1-1
TGTGCCAGCAGTTTATCATGGGGGAATATCAACTATGGCTACACCTTC CASSLSWGNINYGYTF TRBV27 NA NA TRBJ1-2
TGTGCCAGCAGTGAGGGGGCTGGTGGCTACACCTTC CASSEGAGGYTF TRBV7-9 TRBD1 NA TRBJ1-2
TGTGCCAGCAGTTTACCGGATGGAGTGAATGAGCAGTTCTTC CASSLPDGVNEQFF TRBV28 NA NA TRBJ2-1
TGTGCCAGCAGCTTACCTAGCGGGGGGGCGGATGAGCAGTTCTTC CASSLPSGGADEQFF TRBV7-9 TRBD2 NA TRBJ2-1
TGCGCCAGCAGCTTGGATTCGTTCGGGACAGATACGCAGTATTTT CASSLDSFGTDTQYF TRBV5-1 NA NA TRBJ2-3
TGCAGCGTTGGCGGGACAGGGGGCTCTGGCTACACCTTC CSVGGTGGSGYTF TRBV29-1 TRBD1 NA TRBJ1-2
TGTGCCAGCAGCCCCCATAGGTCTAGCGGGGGAGAGACCCAGTACTTC CASSPHRSSGGETQYF TRBV7-2 TRBD2 NA TRBJ2-5
TGTGCCAGCAGCTTTACCAGGGAAGGTGGCTACACCTTC CASSFTREGGYTF TRBV7-7 NA NA TRBJ1-2
TGTGCCAGCAGTCCCTCCGGGACAGCAGCTTCACCCCTCCACTTT CASSPSGTAASPLHF TRBV28 TRBD1 NA TRBJ1-6
TGTGCCAGCAGTCAACAGCTATATGGCTACACCTTC CASSQQLYGYTF TRBV28 NA NA TRBJ1-2
TGTGCCAGCTCACCCCCGGGGGGGTTCAATCTTGGCACTGAAGCTTTCTTT CASSPPGGFNLGTEAFF TRBV18 NA NA TRBJ1-1
TGTGCCAGCAGTGTCCCGGGACAGTACAATGAGCAGTTCTTC CASSVPGQYNEQFF TRBV27 TRBD1 NA TRBJ2-1